A single sample is the source of the 27 T cell receptor beta chains below, sequenced in a study of healthy donors' naive CD4 and CD8 T cells. TCR libraries were built from about 0.55 ug of total RNA by linear amplification. TCRdb passed the reads through MiXCR, listing each CDR3 protein once. The sample lists 180,000 or so distinct CDR3 sequences; under 85% were seen once. The sample comprised naive CD4+ and CD8+ T cells sorted from blood, pooled from several donors. These receptor sequences come from a pool of human donors in good health; the sample pools cells from several healthy donors.

The chain carries TRBV5-5 and TRBJ1-2; D uncertain. This CDR3 comprises 12 residues. The germline V and J ends were trimmed by 4 bases and 8 bases, with 12 bases remaining between them. The V gene's germline CDR1 is SGHKS and CDR2 YYEKEE (reference sequence). The CDR3 DNA is TGTGCCAGCAGCGCGGGTTATAGCGGCTACACCTTC. Protein: CASSAGYSGYTF.

V and J are TRBV29-1 and TRBJ1-5, with D possibly TRBD1 on 6 matching bases. V was trimmed by 4 bases and J by 0 bases, leaving 7 bases between them. The CDR3 is made up of 13 amino acids. CDR1 and CDR2 (germline): SQVTM, ANQGSEA. The CDR3 here is CSVGRGSNQPQHF. Written as DNA, the CDR3 is TGCAGCGTTGGCAGGGGTAGCAATCAGCCCCAGCATTTT.

The chain combines TRBV7-2 with TRBJ2-5; D not certain. Germline-derived CDR1 and CDR2 are SGHTA and FQGNSA. This CDR3 comprises 13 residues. The germline V and J ends were trimmed by 4 bases and 2 bases, with 8 bases remaining between them. As DNA, the CDR3 is TGTGCCAGCAGCTCCCTCGTACAAGAGACCCAGTACTTC. The encoded protein is CASSSLVQETQYF.

This chain connects TRBV30 to TRBJ2-6; tentative D call: TRBD1 (6 bases). Looked up from germline, CDR1 is GTSNPN and CDR2 is SVGIG (reference sequence). This CDR3 spans 16 amino acids. V dropped 4 bases and J dropped 0 bases, with 13 bases sitting between them. The CDR3 DNA sequence: TGTGCCTGGAACCGGGCAGGGGTCTCTGGGGCCAACGTCCTGACTTTC. Its protein product is CAWNRAGVSGANVLTF.

This clonotype was counted once. The chain carries TRBV29-1 and TRBJ2-3; D perhaps matches TRBD1 (6 bases). The germline V gene has CDR1 SQVTM and CDR2 ANQGSEA. V was cut by 0 bases and J by 3 bases, with 22 bases left in between. The CDR3 is 18 residues long. CDR3 region: CSVEDPRGRGFRTDTQYF. In DNA, the CDR3 is TGCAGCGTTGAAGATCCCCGGGGCAGGGGTTTCAGGACAGATACGCAGTATTTT.

The chain links TRBV27 to TRBJ2-7, with D uncertain. CDR1 is MNHEY, CDR2 SMNVEV, per germline (reference sequence). The CDR3 loop spans 15 amino acids. V was trimmed by 5 bases and J by 0 bases, leaving 14 bases between them. The CDR3 spells CASSTSGSHSYEQYF. The CDR3, as DNA: TGTGCCAGCAGTACTTCCGGATCGCACTCCTACGAGCAGTACTTC.

The gene calls are TRBV5-1 and TRBJ2-1; 10 nucleotides line up with TRBD1. Germline values: CDR1 SGHRS, CDR2 YFSETQ. The CDR3 has 15 residues. V was clipped by 4 bases and J by 8 bases; unmatched bases: 9. For the CDR3, the DNA is TGCGCCAGCAGCGCGAGGACAGGGGGACGGGATGAGCAGTTCTTC. Protein: CASSARTGGRDEQFF.

The V and J genes are TRBV12-3 or TRBV12-4 and TRBJ2-1, with D tentatively TRBD2 (5 bases). V was cut by 7 bases and J by 2 bases, with 12 bases left in between. CDR3 size: 14 residues. The CDR3 nucleotides read TGTGCCAGCACCTTAGCGAGAGCCTACAATGAGCAGTTCTTC. It translates to CASTLARAYNEQFF.

The rearrangement links TRBV29-1 to TRBJ1-5; no definite D call. CDR3 length: 13 residues. Germline V gene sequence: CDR1 SQVTM, CDR2 ANQGSEA. Deletions cut 4 bases from V and 1 base from J, with 8 bases between. In DNA form, the CDR3 reads TGCAGCGTTGGGACCGGAAGCAATCAGCCCCAGCATTTT. It codes for CSVGTGSNQPQHF.

The CDR3 region is CASSRGRGPQADTQYF. The DNA for the CDR3 is TGTGCCAGCAGCCGAGGGCGAGGCCCCCAGGCAGATACGCAGTATTTT. The rearrangement links TRBV7-8 to TRBJ2-3; the D gene is possibly TRBD2 (5 bases). CDR1 and CDR2 from the germline V gene are SGHVS and FQNEAQ. Trimming stripped 5 bases from V and 4 bases from J, with 19 bases between. The CDR3 extends over 16 amino acids.

V gene TRBV19 combines with J gene TRBJ1-6; D is uncertain. This CDR3 has 16 amino acids. V lost 3 bases and J lost 6, with 15 bases in between. Germline loops: CDR1 LNHDA, CDR2 SQIVND (reference sequence). The DNA of the CDR3 is TGTGCCAGTAGTATCCCCAGTGGGAACGGTAATTCACCCCTCCACTTT. Translation: CASSIPSGNGNSPLHF.

The chain has TRBV4-1 and TRBJ2-1; D possibly corresponds to TRBD2 (6 bases). This CDR3 spans 16 amino acids. Germline V gene data show CDR1 as MGHRA and CDR2 as YSYEKL. The V end lost 4 bases, the J end lost 4 bases, and 17 bases lay between the germline ends. In DNA form, the CDR3 reads TGCGCCAGCAGCCGCCTGGGAGGTGGTGCTTACAATGAGCAGTTCTTC. Amino acid sequence: CASSRLGGGAYNEQFF.

CDR3 nucleotides: TGTGCCAGTAATGTCCGACAATCTGGGAACACTGAAGCTTTCTTT. The encoded protein is CASNVRQSGNTEAFF. This chain uses TRBV27 with TRBJ1-1; D is unclear. The CDR3 has 15 residues. Trimming removed 9 bases at V and 1 base at J, with 18 bases between. Germline CDR1 is MNHEY and CDR2 is SMNVEV (reference sequence).

The chain joins TRBV20-1 to TRBJ1-2; 7 bases map to TRBD1. The CDR3 has 12 residues. Per the germline V gene, CDR1 is DFQATT and CDR2 is SNEGSKA (reference sequence). The ends lost 6 bases at V and 5 bases at J; junction bases unmatched: 6. The CDR3 coding sequence is TGCAGTGCAGCCGGGACAGTTTATGGCTACACCTTC. Translated: CSAAGTVYGYTF.

The chain recombines TRBV6-5 with TRBJ2-7; a weak D match, TRBD2 (5 bases). There are 16 residues in the CDR3. CDR1 and CDR2 (germline): MNHEY, SVGAGI. Trimming pared 2 bases from V and 3 bases from J, leaving 17 bases between. CDR3 nucleotide sequence: TGTGCCAGCAGTTACAAACCGGGGAATGCTCTCTACGAGCAGTACTTC. Translating gives CASSYKPGNALYEQYF.

V and J are TRBV27 and TRBJ2-7; D is unclear. From germline, CDR1 is MNHEY and CDR2 SMNVEV (reference sequence). This CDR3 comprises 14 residues. Trimming took off 5 bases at V and 0 bases at J, with 11 bases between the two ends. CDR3 in DNA: TGTGCCAGCAGTCGCGACGGTGCCTCCTACGAGCAGTACTTC. Residues: CASSRDGASYEQYF.

The V and J genes are TRBV11-2 and TRBJ1-6; D remains unclear. From germline, CDR1 is SGHAT and CDR2 FQNNGV. The CDR3 has 12 residues. Trimming removed 3 bases from V and 9 bases from J, with 6 bases in between. CDR3 sequence: CASSFGSSPLHF. DNA for the CDR3: TGTGCCAGCAGCTTCGGGAGTTCACCCCTCCACTTT.

V and J are TRBV6-5 and TRBJ2-2, with D possibly matching TRBD2 (6 bases). V lost 10 bases and J lost 6, with 12 bases in between. Germline assignment: CDR1 MNHEY and CDR2 SVGAGI. The CDR3 covers 12 residues. The CDR3 protein is CATTAGPGELFF. CDR3 nucleotide sequence: TGTGCCACCACTGCGGGGCCCGGGGAGCTGTTTTTT.

The chain employs TRBV19 and TRBJ2-1; the D gene could be TRBD1 or TRBD2 (6 bases each). The CDR3 has 18 residues. Trimming removed 3 bases from V and 1 base from J, with 19 bases in between. Germline-derived CDR1 and CDR2 are LNHDA and SQIVND (reference sequence). The CDR3 DNA reads TGTGCCAGTAGTATTAGGGGTACGGGGGCGAGGTCCTACAATGAGCAGTTCTTC. Translating it yields CASSIRGTGARSYNEQFF.

This rearrangement joins TRBV18 to TRBJ2-1, with 8 nucleotides matching TRBD2. V lost 3 bases, J lost 8 bases, and 15 bases stayed unmatched. The CDR3 is 17 residues long. CDR1 KGHSH and CDR2 LQKENI come from the germline V gene. The DNA for the CDR3 is TGTGCCAGCTCACCGGTTGTTTTCATAAGCGGGGGCGATGAGCAGTTCTTC. Residues: CASSPVVFISGGDEQFF. Filled out from reference TRBV18 and TRBJ2-1, the complete variable domain reads NAGVMQNPRHLVRRRGQEARLRCSPMKGHSHVYWYRQLPEEGLKFMVYLQKENIIDESGMPKERFSAEFPKEGPSILRIQQVVRGDSAAYFCASSPVVFISGGDEQFFGPGTRLTVL.

The chain links TRBV29-1 to TRBJ1-2; TRBD1 aligns across 7 bases. With V trimmed by 3 bases and J by 8 bases, 6 bases remained unmatched. Germline CDR1 and CDR2: SQVTM and ANQGSEA. The CDR3 has 12 residues. The CDR3 protein is CSVEGRGQGYTF. The CDR3 coding sequence is TGCAGCGTTGAGGGTAGGGGGCAGGGCTACACCTTC.

The CDR3 coding sequence is TGCGCCAGCAGCTATGGACAGGGGCTGGAGCTGTTTTTT. Protein sequence: CASSYGQGLELFF. The gene calls are TRBV5-1 and TRBJ2-2; 9 nucleotides align to TRBD1. The CDR3 covers 13 residues. Unmatched junction bases numbered 4, after V lost 3 bases and J lost 10 bases. Germline V gene data show CDR1 as SGHRS and CDR2 as YFSETQ.

This clonotype has only a few counts. This chain joins TRBV6-5 and TRBJ2-3; D call uncertain. Trimming took off 0 bases at V and 4 bases at J, with 8 bases between the two ends. The CDR3 is 14 residues long. CDR1 is MNHEY and CDR2 is SVGAGI in the germline V gene. CDR3 amino acids: CASSYSKVPDTQYF. The CDR3 DNA reads TGTGCCAGCAGTTACTCAAAGGTTCCAGATACGCAGTATTTT.

A remark on this clonotype: Germline is not matched at one junction end, which may reflect a read error. The chain has TRBV19 and TRBJ1-1; the D gene is possibly TRBD1 (6 bases). CDR3 size: 13 residues. The germline CDR1 and CDR2 sequences are LNHDA and SQIVND (reference sequence). The DNA of the CDR3 is TGTGCCAGTAACCTTGGACAGTTAACTGAGGCTTTCTTT. Translation gives CASNLGQLTEAFF.

This clonotype has more than one count but fewer than ten. The V gene is TRBV29-1, the J gene TRBJ1-5; weak D call: TRBD1 (6 bases). The V end lost 5 bases, the J end lost 4 bases, and 9 bases lay between the germline ends. The germline CDR1 and CDR2 sequences are SQVTM and ANQGSEA. The CDR3 has 12 amino acids. CDR3 loop: CSVRQGNQPQHF. DNA of the CDR3: TGCAGCGTTCGCCAGGGGAATCAGCCCCAGCATTTT.

The chain employs TRBV27 and TRBJ2-1; 13 positions match TRBD2. The V segment lost 3 bases and the J segment 0 bases; nucleotides outside the gene matches: 5. CDR3 length: 18 amino acids. CDR1 and CDR2 (germline): MNHEY, SMNVEV (reference sequence). In DNA form, the CDR3 reads TGTGCCAGCAGTTTTGTACTAGCGGGAGGGGCCTCCTACAATGAGCAGTTCTTC. Residues: CASSFVLAGGASYNEQFF.

This rearrangement joins TRBV18 to TRBJ2-4; 7 nucleotides align to TRBD1. Germline V gene lookup returns CDR1 KGHSH and CDR2 LQKENI. The CDR3 totals 14 residues. J was trimmed by 5 bases and V by 4 bases; bases with no gene match: 5. The CDR3 region has the DNA TGTGCCAGCTCACAGGGGACAGAGGAAAACATTCAGTACTTC. Its translation: CASSQGTEENIQYF.